Sequencing of this T cell receptor (beta chain) was carried out in a study of T cell repertoires in cytomegalovirus infection. From the reads, TCRdb called clonotypes with MiXCR, one entry per CDR3 protein. The table lists 680,000 or so distinct CDR3 sequences, 35% of them singletons. Findings of the study overall: What dominated the ex vivo response were HLA-C-restricted CMV-specific TCR beta clonotypes.

Details on this clonotype: As yet, its antigen is unknown.

Germline loops: CDR1 SGHDT, CDR2 YYEEEE. V was clipped by 3 bases and J by 3 bases, with 19 bases between them. The CDR3 runs 16 residues. This chain links TRBV5-6 with TRBJ2-7; D may correspond to TRBD1 or TRBD2 (6 bases each). The sequence was collected from a human donor in good health (CMV status not recorded). Some clones in this sample may be carry-over from other donors' samples. Specimen: PBMCs. CDR3 in amino acids: CASSSGRGAANYEQYF. The CDR3, as DNA: TGTGCCAGCAGCTCCGGAAGGGGGGCAGCGAACTACGAGCAGTACTTC. The variable domain in full, with the rest retrieved from reference TRBV5-6 and TRBJ2-7, is DAGVTQSPTHLIKTRGQQVTLRCSPKSGHDTVSWYQQALGQGPQFIFQYYEEEERQRGNFPDRFSGHQFPNYSSELNVNALLLGDSALYLCASSSGRGAANYEQYFGPGTRLTVT.